This T cell receptor (beta chain) came from a study of T cell repertoires in cytomegalovirus infection. Across the study: Used in the study were CMV epitopes, some recently identified and HLA-C-restricted, others well-studied and HLA-B-restricted. The study, taken as a whole, reports: HLA-C-restricted CMV clonotypes gave the most frequent clonotype in two of eight donors. Cumulative public TCR beta family frequency identified CMV carriers with the relevant HLA.

TCRdb called the reads again in MiXCR, with one record for every CDR3 protein. There are fewer than 1,000,000 distinct CDR3 sequences in the sample; less than 35% occur only once, and around an eighth lies in the top ten. Trimming shortened V by 4 bases and J by 2 bases, and 12 bases separated the two germline ends. Germline-derived CDR1 and CDR2 are SEHNR and FQNEAQ (reference sequence). This CDR3 spans 14 amino acids. Only a few counts were recorded for this clonotype. The antigen remains unidentified. The rearrangement joins TRBV7-9 to TRBJ2-7; a possible D gene is TRBD1 (5 bases). Sequences were derived from cultured CD8+ T cells from PBMCs, sampled from culture after CMV antigen stimulation. This TCR came from a human donor in good health (CMV status not recorded). Some clones in this sample may be carry-over from other donors' samples. The chain's CDR3 is CASSSVPRAYEQYF. The CDR3 bases are TGTGCCAGCAGCTCCGTCCCCAGGGCCTACGAGCAGTACTTC. Using reference TRBV7-9 and TRBJ2-7 for the parts outside the CDR3, the full variable domain is DTGVSQNPRHKITKRGQNVTFRCDPISEHNRLYWYRQTLGQGPEFLTYFQNEAQLEKSRLLSDRFSAERPKGSFSTLEIQRTEQGDSAMYLCASSSVPRAYEQYFGPGTRLTVT.